This record looks at one T cell receptor (beta chain) sequence and its context. Antigen: not known. CD8 cells classed as naive were CD45RO-negative and positively selected for CCR7, excluding terminally differentiated effector memory CD45RA+ cells. This record belongs to a study of shared clonotypes between healthy human individuals. About the study: Each donor had three CD4 naive, three CD4 memory, two CD8 naive and one CD8 memory plate.

The run depth of the assay was deep. Method: immunoSEQ multiplex PCR; TCRdb's copy keeps in-frame clones and lacks some. This table has roughly 2,000,000 clones, just under 95% appearing once. Looked up from germline, CDR1 is MNHEY and CDR2 is SMNVEV (reference sequence). The CDR3 contains 19 residues. V shed 4 bases and J 5 bases; nucleotides not matched to a gene: 17. Broader study findings: All-four-donor shared clonotypes had higher generation probabilities than non-shared clonotypes did. Blood alone was sampled, and tissue repertoires likely differ.

The chain is built from TRBV27 and TRBJ2-1, with 10 bases fitting TRBD2. This receptor was identified in a young man in good health. Some clones in this sample may be carry-over from other donors' samples. Sequenced sample: naive CD8+ T cells from PBMCs. This CDR3 is CASSSSWWRGGTSDNEQFF. CDR3 bases: TGTGCCAGCAGTTCCTCCTGGTGGAGGGGGGGGACTAGCGACAATGAGCAGTTCTTC.